The T cell receptor (beta chain) under discussion was sequenced for a study of T cell responses to AZD1222 COVID-19 vaccine. Study-level background: Second doses were pooled across both intervals (about 4 or about 12 weeks). Points from the study as a whole: Donors skewed white British and female; clonal diversity was possibly underestimated. Regions 160-218 and 743-854 dominated among vaccine-associated CD4 TCRs spanning spike.

CDR1 and CDR2 from the germline V gene are MNHEY and SVGEGT. Deletions cut 0 bases from V and 6 bases from J, with 14 bases between. This CDR3 has 15 residues. Clones were read by immunoSEQ multiplex PCR, and TCRdb kept only the in-frame ones, dropping some. Among about 120,000 clones listed, 80% to 90% were seen once. Points on this clone: Its target is unknown.

The rearrangement uses TRBV6-2 or TRBV6-3 and TRBJ2-5; D is possibly TRBD2 (5 bases). This TCR was sampled from an adult in good health. Sequenced material: peripheral blood, taken on day 0 of AZD1222 vaccination. CDR3 region: CASSYSSLAGQTQYF. The DNA for the CDR3 is TGTGCCAGCAGTTACTCGAGCCTAGCTGGCCAGACCCAGTACTTC.